The sequence of this T cell receptor beta chain was determined in a study of blood T cell repertoires in COVID-19. Overall study: There were acute and convalescent COVID-19 samples, and they came from the United States, Italy and Spain. Sources were T cells, B-cell-depleted T cells, or PBMCs; the material itself was cDNA or gDNA.

The CDR3 spans 14 residues. Looked up from germline, CDR1 is SGHRS and CDR2 is YFSETQ. V shed 1 base and J shed 3 bases, with 10 bases lying between them. Methods used by the authors: Reference gene primer amplification yielded estimated nucleated cell counts. The protocol was immunoSEQ multiplex PCR, while the TCRdb copy is restricted to in-frame clones and leaves out a portion. From that table come the V and J calls and clone size; the DNA was used to work out D and trimming. The table shows over 400,000 clones, with 75% to 90% occurring only once. The clonotype comes from a human donor in a cohort sampled during active COVID-19. This sequence joins TRBV5-1 and TRBJ1-1; tentatively, D is TRBD1 (5 bases). The specimen sequenced was peripheral blood. The CDR3: CASSLFQGYTEAFF. The CDR3 DNA reads as TGCGCCAGCAGCTTGTTCCAGGGATACACTGAAGCTTTCTTT.